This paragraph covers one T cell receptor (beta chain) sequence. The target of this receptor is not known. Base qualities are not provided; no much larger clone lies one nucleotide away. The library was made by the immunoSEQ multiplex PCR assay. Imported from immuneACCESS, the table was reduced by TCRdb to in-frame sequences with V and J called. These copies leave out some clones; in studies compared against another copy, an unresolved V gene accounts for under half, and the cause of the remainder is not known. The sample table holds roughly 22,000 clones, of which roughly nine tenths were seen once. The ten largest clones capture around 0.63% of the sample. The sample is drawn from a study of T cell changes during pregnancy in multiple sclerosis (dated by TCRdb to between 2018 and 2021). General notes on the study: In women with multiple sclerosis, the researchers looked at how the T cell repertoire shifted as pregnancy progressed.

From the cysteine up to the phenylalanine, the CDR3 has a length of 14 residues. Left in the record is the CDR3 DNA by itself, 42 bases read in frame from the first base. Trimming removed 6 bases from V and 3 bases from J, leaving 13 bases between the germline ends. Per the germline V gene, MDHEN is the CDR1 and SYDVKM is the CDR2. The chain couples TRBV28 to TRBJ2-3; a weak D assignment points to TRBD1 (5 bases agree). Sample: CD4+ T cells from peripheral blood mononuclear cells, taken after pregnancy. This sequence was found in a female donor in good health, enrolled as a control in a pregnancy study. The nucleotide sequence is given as TGTGCCAGCAGCCGTACAGGACCTACAGATACGCAGTATTTT. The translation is CASSRTGPTDTQYF.